A single sample gave rise to the 15 T cell receptor beta chains below, sequenced in a study of blood T cells in healthy people across ages. The authors ran a second PCR of about 6 to 11 cycles using a sample-barcoded 5' primer and a J-beta primer mix. MiXCR, applied by TCRdb to the 5' RACE reads, yields one record per CDR3 protein. The data hold 850,000 to 1,100,000 distinct CDR3 sequences, with around two fifths observed a single time. The sample consisted of blood. The receptors come from a man younger than 35 in good health.

V and J are TRBV20-1 and TRBJ2-5; D perhaps matches TRBD1 (6 bases). The CDR3 covers 11 residues. The germline V gene has CDR1 DFQATT and CDR2 SNEGSKA (reference sequence). The CDR3 loop reads CLTGRIETQYF. Written as DNA, the CDR3 is TGCCTCACAGGGAGAATCGAGACCCAGTACTTC.

This clonotype was picked up a small number of times. V is TRBV6-6 and J is TRBJ1-4, with no clear D. Between the trimmed V and J ends, which lost 6 bases and 8 bases, there was a span of 13 bases. This CDR3 region has 13 residues. From germline, CDR1 is MNHNY and CDR2 SVGAGI (reference sequence). CDR3 in DNA: TGTGCCAGCAGAACAGCTCCGGGGGAAAAACTGTTTTTT. Protein product: CASRTAPGEKLFF.

The CDR3 loop is CASGRQTTDTQYF. CDR3 sequence (DNA): TGCGCCAGCGGCAGACAAACCACAGATACGCAGTATTTT. The chain couples TRBV5-1 to TRBJ2-3, with D unresolved. V gave up 7 bases and J gave up 2 bases, with 11 bases separating them. The CDR3 length is 13 residues. CDR1 is SGHRS and CDR2 is YFSETQ in the germline V gene.

The chain uses TRBV2 and TRBJ1-2; 7 nucleotides agree with TRBD1. Germline V lookup: CDR1 SNHLY, CDR2 FYNNEI. The CDR3 covers 16 residues. V shed 5 bases, J shed 8 bases, and the junction held 17 bases outside the gene matches. The CDR3 nucleotides are TGTGCCAGCAGTAGACTTTGGGGGACAGTTGGAGTCGGCTACACCTTC. It encodes CASSRLWGTVGVGYTF.

This clonotype has a handful of counts. This chain uses TRBV7-9 with TRBJ2-7; tentatively, D is TRBD1 (5 bases). This CDR3 region has 14 residues. In germline, CDR1 is SEHNR, CDR2 FQNEAQ (reference sequence). Trimming removed 5 bases at V and 2 bases at J, with 13 bases between. CDR3 DNA: TGTGCCAGCAGCCACTACCAGGGTCCCTACGAGCAGTACTTC. Protein: CASSHYQGPYEQYF.

V is TRBV2 and J is TRBJ2-5, with 9 bases matching TRBD1. Germline V gene lookup returns CDR1 SNHLY and CDR2 FYNNEI. This CDR3 spans 13 amino acids. V was pared by 6 bases and J by 4 bases, with 3 bases of the junction left unmatched. CDR3 sequence (DNA): TGTGCCAGCAGGAAGACAGGGGGAGAGACCCAGTACTTC. Translating it yields CASRKTGGETQYF.

This rearrangement joins TRBV4-2 to TRBJ2-1; D is ambiguous. The CDR3 runs 12 residues. The germline gives CDR1 LGHNA, CDR2 YNFKEQ. Between the trimmed V and J ends, which lost 2 bases and 6 bases, there was a span of 5 bases. CDR3 sequence (DNA): TGTGCCAGCAGCCAACCTTTCAATGAGCAGTTCTTC. This sequence encodes CASSQPFNEQFF.

The count of this clonotype is one. The J gene is TRBJ2-1, the V gene TRBV28; 7 bases are shared with TRBD1. This CDR3 is built from 18 residues. Trimming at V came to 5 bases and at J to 0 bases, leaving 13 bases not matched to a gene. Germline lookup yields CDR1 MDHEN and CDR2 SYDVKM. The CDR3 bases are TGTGCCAGCAGTCGCTTCACCCTGGACAGGAGCTCCTACAATGAGCAGTTCTTC. Amino acids: CASSRFTLDRSSYNEQFF.

This chain connects TRBV5-5 to TRBJ2-2, with D possibly being TRBD1 (5 bases). Germline CDR1 and CDR2: SGHKS and YYEKEE (reference sequence). The CDR3 contains 16 residues. Trimming shortened V by 4 bases and J by 6 bases, and 19 bases separated the two germline ends. The CDR3 spells CASSPFAGFLSGELFF. DNA for the CDR3: TGTGCCAGCAGCCCCTTCGCAGGGTTTCTTTCCGGGGAGCTGTTTTTT. Combining the CDR3 with reference TRBV5-5 and TRBJ2-2 gives the whole variable domain DAGVTQSPTHLIKTRGQQVTLRCSPISGHKSVSWYQQVLGQGPQFIFQYYEKEERGRGNFPDRFSARQFPNYSSELNVNALLLGDSALYLCASSPFAGFLSGELFFGEGSRLTVL.

The chain is built from TRBV5-5 and TRBJ2-7, with 7 nucleotides matching TRBD1. The tail of the sequence fits TRBJ2-4 better, so the J call may be wrong. The CDR3 contains 16 residues. Germline assignment: CDR1 SGHKS and CDR2 YYEKEE (reference sequence). Here the CDR3 reads CASSPYRGMSKNIQYF. CDR3 sequence (DNA): TGTGCCAGCAGCCCTTACAGGGGTATGAGCAAAAACATTCAGTACTTC.

This clonotype has more than one count but fewer than ten. The CDR3 loop is CASSLGTRDYEQYF. As DNA, the CDR3 is TGCGCCAGCAGCTTGGGGACAAGAGACTACGAGCAGTACTTC. The chain joins TRBV5-1 to TRBJ2-7, with D possibly matching TRBD1 (5 bases). Germline V gene lookup returns CDR1 SGHRS and CDR2 YFSETQ. CDR3 size: 14 residues. Trimming removed 0 bases at V and 3 bases at J, with 10 bases between.

There are a few counts of this clonotype. V gene TRBV10-3 combines with J gene TRBJ2-7; D remains ambiguous. The CDR3 spans 11 residues. Germline CDR1 is ENHRY and CDR2 is SYGVKD. Trimming removed 7 bases from V and 5 bases from J, with 9 bases in between. The CDR3 protein is CAIKGRDEQYF. As DNA, the CDR3 is TGTGCCATCAAGGGCCGCGACGAGCAGTACTTC.

This chain links TRBV9 with TRBJ2-2; D is unresolved. The CDR3 sequence is 16 residues long. Looked up from germline, CDR1 is SGDLS and CDR2 is YYNGEE. Trimming stripped 0 bases from V and 2 bases from J, with 11 bases between. The CDR3 DNA sequence: TGTGCCAGCAGCGTAGAGGGCAGATCTAACACCGGGGAGCTGTTTTTT. Translating it yields CASSVEGRSNTGELFF. The whole variable domain, remainder taken from reference TRBV9 and TRBJ2-2, is DSGVTQTPKHLITATGQRVTLRCSPRSGDLSVYWYQQSLDQGLQFLIQYYNGEERAKGNILERFSAQQFPDLHSELNLSSLELGDSALYFCASSVEGRSNTGELFFGEGSRLTVL.

The gene calls are TRBV12-3 or TRBV12-4 and TRBJ1-6; D is unclear. Deletions cut 6 bases from V and 10 bases from J, with 10 bases between. The CDR3 sequence is 12 residues long. The CDR3 loop reads CASSRANSPLHF. The DNA of the CDR3 is TGTGCCAGCAGCCGCGCCAACTCACCCCTCCACTTT.

With respect to this clonotype: A much larger clone lies a single base off, so this may be a read error. The chain uses TRBV19 and TRBJ1-2; tentative D call: TRBD1 (5 bases). The V end lost 6 bases, the J end lost 2 bases, and 22 bases lay between the germline ends. Germline values: CDR1 LNHDA, CDR2 SQIVND (reference sequence). The CDR3 sequence is 17 residues long. CDR3 region: CASSRRYRVRENYGYTF. The CDR3 DNA follows: TGTGCCAGTAGCAGAAGATACCGGGTCAGGGAAAACTATGGCTACACCTTC.